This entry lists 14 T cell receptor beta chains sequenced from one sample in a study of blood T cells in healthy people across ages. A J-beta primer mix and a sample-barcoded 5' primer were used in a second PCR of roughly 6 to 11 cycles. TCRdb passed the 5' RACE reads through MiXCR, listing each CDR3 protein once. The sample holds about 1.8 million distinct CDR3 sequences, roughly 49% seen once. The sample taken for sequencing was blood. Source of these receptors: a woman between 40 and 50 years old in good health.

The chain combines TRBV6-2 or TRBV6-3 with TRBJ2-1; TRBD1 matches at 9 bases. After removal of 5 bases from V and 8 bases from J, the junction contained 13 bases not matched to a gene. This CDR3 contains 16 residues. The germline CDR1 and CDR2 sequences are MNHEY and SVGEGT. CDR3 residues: CASSRATGGAWDEQFF. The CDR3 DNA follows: TGTGCCAGCAGTCGGGCTACAGGGGGCGCCTGGGATGAGCAGTTCTTC.

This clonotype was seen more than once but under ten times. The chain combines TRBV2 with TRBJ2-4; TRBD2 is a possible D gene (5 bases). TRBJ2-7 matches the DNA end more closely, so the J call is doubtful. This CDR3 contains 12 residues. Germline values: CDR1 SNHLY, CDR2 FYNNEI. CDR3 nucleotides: TGTGCCAGCAGTGACGTCGGAGGCGAGCAGTACTTC. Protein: CASSDVGGEQYF.

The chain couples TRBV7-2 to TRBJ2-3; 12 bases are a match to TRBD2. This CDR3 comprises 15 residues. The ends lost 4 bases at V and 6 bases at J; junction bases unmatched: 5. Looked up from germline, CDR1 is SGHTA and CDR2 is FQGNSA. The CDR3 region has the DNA TGTGCCAGCAGCTCGACTAGCGGGGGTTGGGATACGCAGTATTTT. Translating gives CASSSTSGGWDTQYF.

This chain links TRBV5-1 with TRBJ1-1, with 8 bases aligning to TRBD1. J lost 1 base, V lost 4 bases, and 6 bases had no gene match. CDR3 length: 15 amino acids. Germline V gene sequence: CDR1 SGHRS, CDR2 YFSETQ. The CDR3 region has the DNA TGCGCCAGCAGCCAAAAGACAGGGGCGAACACTGAAGCTTTCTTT. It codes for CASSQKTGANTEAFF.

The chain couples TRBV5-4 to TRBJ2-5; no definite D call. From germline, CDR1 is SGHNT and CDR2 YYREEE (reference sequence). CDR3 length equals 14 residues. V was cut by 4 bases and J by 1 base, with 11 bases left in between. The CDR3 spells CASSLLIAQETQYF. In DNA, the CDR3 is TGTGCCAGCAGCCTCTTGATAGCCCAAGAGACCCAGTACTTC.

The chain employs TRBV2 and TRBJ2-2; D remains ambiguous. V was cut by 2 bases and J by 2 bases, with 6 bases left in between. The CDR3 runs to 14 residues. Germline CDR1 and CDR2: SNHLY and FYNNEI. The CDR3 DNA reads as TGTGCCAGCAGTGAACACAGAAACACCGGGGAGCTGTTTTTT. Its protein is CASSEHRNTGELFF.

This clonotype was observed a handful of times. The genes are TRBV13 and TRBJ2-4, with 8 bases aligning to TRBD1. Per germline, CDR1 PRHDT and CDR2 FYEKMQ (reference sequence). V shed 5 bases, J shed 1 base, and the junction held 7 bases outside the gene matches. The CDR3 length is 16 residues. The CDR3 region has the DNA TGTGCCAGCAGCATAGATAGACAGGGGGCCAAAAACATTCAGTACTTC. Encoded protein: CASSIDRQGAKNIQYF.

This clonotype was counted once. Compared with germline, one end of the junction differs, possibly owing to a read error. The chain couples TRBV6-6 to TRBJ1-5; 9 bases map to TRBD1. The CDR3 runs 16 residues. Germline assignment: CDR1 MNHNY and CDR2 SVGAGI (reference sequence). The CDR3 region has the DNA TGTGCCAGCAGTTTACGACAGGGGGGTGACAATCAACCCCAGCATTTT. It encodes CASSLRQGGDNQPQHF.

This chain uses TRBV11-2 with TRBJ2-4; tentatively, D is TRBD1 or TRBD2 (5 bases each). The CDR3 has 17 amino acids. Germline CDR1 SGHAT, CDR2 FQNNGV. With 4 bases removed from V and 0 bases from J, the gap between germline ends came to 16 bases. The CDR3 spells CASSSRDLGLAKNIQYF. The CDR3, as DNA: TGTGCCAGCAGCTCGAGGGACCTAGGACTAGCCAAAAACATTCAGTACTTC.

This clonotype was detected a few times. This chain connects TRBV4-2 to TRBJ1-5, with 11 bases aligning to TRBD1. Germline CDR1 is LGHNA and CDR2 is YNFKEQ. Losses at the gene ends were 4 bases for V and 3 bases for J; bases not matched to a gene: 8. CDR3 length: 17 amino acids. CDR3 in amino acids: CASSRGSDRGLNQPQHF. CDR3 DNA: TGTGCCAGCAGCCGAGGATCGGACAGGGGGCTCAATCAGCCCCAGCATTTT.

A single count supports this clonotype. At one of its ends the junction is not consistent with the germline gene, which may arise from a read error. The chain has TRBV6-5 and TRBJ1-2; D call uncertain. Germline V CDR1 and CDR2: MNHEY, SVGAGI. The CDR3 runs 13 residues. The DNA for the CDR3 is TGTGCCAGCAGTCCAAGTAAGGTGGCTGGCCACACCTTC. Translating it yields CASSPSKVAGHTF.

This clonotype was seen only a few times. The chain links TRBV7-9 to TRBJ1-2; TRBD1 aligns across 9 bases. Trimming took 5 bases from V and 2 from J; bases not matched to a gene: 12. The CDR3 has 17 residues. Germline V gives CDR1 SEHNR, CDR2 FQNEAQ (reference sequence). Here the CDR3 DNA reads TGTGCCAGCAGCGACACAGGGGGCCCCGTTTCAAACTATGGCTACACCTTC. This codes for CASSDTGGPVSNYGYTF.

CDR3 bases: TGCAGTGCTAGCCCTGGGACTAGCGGGTTAGAGACCCAGTACTTC. It yields the protein CSASPGTSGLETQYF. The V gene is TRBV20-1, the J gene TRBJ2-5; 12 bases match TRBD2. Germline V gene sequence: CDR1 DFQATT, CDR2 SNEGSKA (reference sequence). This CDR3 comprises 15 residues. With V trimmed by 3 bases and J by 4 bases, 6 bases remained unmatched.

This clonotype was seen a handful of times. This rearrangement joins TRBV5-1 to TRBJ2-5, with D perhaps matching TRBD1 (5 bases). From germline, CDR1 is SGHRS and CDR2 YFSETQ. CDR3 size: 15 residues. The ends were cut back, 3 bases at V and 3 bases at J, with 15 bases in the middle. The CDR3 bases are TGCGCCAGCAGCTCACCGGACACCCACGAAGAGACCCAGTACTTC. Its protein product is CASSSPDTHEETQYF.